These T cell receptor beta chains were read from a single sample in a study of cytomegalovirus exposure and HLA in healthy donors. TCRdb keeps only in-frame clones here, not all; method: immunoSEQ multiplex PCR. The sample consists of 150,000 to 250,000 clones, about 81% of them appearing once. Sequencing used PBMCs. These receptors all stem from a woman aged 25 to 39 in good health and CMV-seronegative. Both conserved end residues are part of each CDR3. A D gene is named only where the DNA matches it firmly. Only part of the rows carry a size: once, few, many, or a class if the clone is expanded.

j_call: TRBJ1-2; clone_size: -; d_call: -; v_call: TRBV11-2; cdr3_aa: CASNTGYSGYTF; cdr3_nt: TGTGCCAGCAACACAGGGTATTCTGGCTACACCTTC
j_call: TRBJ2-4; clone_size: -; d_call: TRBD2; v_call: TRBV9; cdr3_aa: CASSVETSGSAKNIQYF; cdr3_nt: TGTGCCAGCAGCGTAGAAACTAGCGGGTCAGCCAAAAACATTCAGTACTTC
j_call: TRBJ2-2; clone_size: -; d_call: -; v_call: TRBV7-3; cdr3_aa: CASTGDTGELFF; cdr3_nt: TGTGCCAGCACAGGGGACACCGGGGAGCTGTTTTTT
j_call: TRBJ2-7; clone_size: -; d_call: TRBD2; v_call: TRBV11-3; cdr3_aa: CASSPTSGSPYEQYF; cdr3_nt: TGTGCCAGCAGCCCAACTAGCGGAAGCCCCTACGAGCAGTACTTC
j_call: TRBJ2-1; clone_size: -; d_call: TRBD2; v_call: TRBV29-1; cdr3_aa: CSVASSGDYNEQFF; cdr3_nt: TGCAGCGTTGCATCTAGCGGGGACTACAATGAGCAGTTCTTC
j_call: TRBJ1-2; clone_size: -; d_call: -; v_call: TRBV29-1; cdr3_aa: CSVSTRPGYGYTF; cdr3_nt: TGCAGCGTGAGTACGAGGCCGGGGTATGGCTACACCTTC
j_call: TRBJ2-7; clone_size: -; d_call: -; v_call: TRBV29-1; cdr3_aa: CSVKQGGGYEQYF; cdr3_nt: TGCAGCGTGAAACAGGGAGGGGGTTACGAGCAGTACTTC
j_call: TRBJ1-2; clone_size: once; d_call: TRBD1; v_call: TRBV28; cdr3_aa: CASTSPGTGGGGYTF; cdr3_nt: TGTGCCAGTACAAGCCCGGGGACAGGGGGAGGTGGCTACACCTTC
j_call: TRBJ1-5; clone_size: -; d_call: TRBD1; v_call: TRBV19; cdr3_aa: CASSRDSHSNQPQHF; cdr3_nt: TGTGCCAGTTCAAGGGACAGCCATAGCAATCAGCCCCAGCATTTT
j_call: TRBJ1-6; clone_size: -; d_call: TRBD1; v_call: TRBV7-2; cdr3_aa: CASRHSRGTMAYNSPLHF; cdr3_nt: TGTGCCAGCAGACACAGCAGGGGGACCATGGCCTATAATTCACCCCTCCACTTT
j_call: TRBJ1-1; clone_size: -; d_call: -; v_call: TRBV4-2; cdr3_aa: CASSQDGQGNTEAFF; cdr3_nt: TGTGCCAGCAGCCAAGACGGCCAGGGCAACACTGAAGCTTTCTTT
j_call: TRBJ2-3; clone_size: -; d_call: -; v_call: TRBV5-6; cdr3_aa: CASSLGPTDTQYF; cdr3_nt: TGTGCCAGCAGCTTGGGGCCCACAGATACGCAGTATTTT
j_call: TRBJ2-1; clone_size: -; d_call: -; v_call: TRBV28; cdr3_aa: CASSSQGVKSYNEQFF; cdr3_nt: TGTGCCAGCAGTTCCCAAGGGGTTAAGTCCTACAATGAGCAGTTCTTC
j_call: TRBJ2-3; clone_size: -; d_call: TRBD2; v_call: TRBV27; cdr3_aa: CASSLGTSGSPETDTQYF; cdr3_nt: TGTGCCAGCAGTTTAGGGACTAGCGGGAGCCCTGAGACAGATACGCAGTATTTT
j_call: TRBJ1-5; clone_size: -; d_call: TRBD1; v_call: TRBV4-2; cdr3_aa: CASSPLGATGGNQPQHF; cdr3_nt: TGTGCCAGCAGCCCATTGGGGGCGACAGGGGGAAATCAGCCCCAGCATTTT
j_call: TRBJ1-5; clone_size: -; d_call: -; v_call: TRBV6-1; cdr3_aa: CASRGGVGGQPQHF; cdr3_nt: TGTGCCAGCAGGGGGGGGGTTGGTGGTCAGCCCCAGCATTTT
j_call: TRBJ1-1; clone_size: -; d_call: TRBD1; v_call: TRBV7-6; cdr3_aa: CASSSTGLNTEAFF; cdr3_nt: TGTGCCAGCAGCTCGACAGGGCTGAACACTGAAGCTTTCTTT
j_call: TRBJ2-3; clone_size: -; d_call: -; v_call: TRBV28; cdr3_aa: CASSSASTQGTDTQYF; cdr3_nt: TGTGCCAGCAGCTCAGCCAGCACTCAGGGGACAGATACGCAGTATTTT
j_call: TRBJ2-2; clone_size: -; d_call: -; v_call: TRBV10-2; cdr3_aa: CASSELGRRTGELFF; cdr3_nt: TGCGCCAGCAGTGAGTTGGGGCGGCGGACCGGGGAGCTGTTTTTT
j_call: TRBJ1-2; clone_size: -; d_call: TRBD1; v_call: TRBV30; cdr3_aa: CAWIGQARGYTF; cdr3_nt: TGTGCCTGGATAGGACAGGCTCGGGGCTACACCTTC
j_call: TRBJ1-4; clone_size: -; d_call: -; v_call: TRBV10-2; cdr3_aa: CASTSDRNEKLFF; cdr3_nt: TGCGCCAGCACTAGCGACAGAAATGAAAAACTGTTTTTT
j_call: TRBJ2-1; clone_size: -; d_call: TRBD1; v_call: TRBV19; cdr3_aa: CASSIVAGQGANEQFF; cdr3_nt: TGTGCCAGTAGTATAGTCGCAGGACAGGGGGCAAATGAGCAGTTCTTC
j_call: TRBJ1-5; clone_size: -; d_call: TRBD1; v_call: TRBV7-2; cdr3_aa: CASSPGTGGAQPQHF; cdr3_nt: TGTGCCAGCAGCCCTGGGACAGGGGGCGCGCAGCCCCAGCATTTT
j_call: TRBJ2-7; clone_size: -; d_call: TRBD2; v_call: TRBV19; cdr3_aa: CASTTSGGAASYEQYF; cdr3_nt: TGTGCCAGTACGACTAGCGGGGGGGCTGCATCCTACGAGCAGTACTTC
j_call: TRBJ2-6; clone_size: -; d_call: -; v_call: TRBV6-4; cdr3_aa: CASGLPDSSEANVLTF; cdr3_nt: TGTGCCAGCGGGTTACCTGACAGTTCTGAGGCCAACGTCCTGACTTTC
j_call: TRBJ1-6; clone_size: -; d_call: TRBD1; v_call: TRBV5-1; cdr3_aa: CASSQTGQGEPLHF; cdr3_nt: TGCGCCAGCAGCCAAACCGGACAGGGCGAACCCCTCCACTTT
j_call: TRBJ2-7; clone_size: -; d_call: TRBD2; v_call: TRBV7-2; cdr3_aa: CASSLGGRVRAYEQYF; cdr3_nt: TGTGCCAGCAGCTTAGGAGGGAGGGTTAGGGCCTACGAGCAGTACTTC
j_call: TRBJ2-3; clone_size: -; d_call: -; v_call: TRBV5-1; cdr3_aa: CASSLLRTSTDTQYF; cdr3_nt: TGCGCCAGCAGCTTGCTCCGCACTAGCACAGATACGCAGTATTTT
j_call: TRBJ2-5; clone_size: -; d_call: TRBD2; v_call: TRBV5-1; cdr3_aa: CASRYGRWELRQETQYF; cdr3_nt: TGCGCCAGCAGATACGGGAGGTGGGAGCTTCGGCAAGAGACCCAGTACTTC
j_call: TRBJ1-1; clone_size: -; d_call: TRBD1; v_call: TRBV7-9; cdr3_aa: CASSLGQGVLAFF; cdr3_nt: TGTGCCAGCAGCCTCGGGCAGGGGGTTTTAGCTTTCTTT
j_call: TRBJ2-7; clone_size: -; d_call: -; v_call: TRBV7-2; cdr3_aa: CASRFSGSYEQYF; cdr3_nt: TGTGCCAGCAGATTTAGCGGCTCCTACGAGCAGTACTTC
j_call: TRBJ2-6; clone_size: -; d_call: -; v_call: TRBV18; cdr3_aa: CASSQENVQLTGANVLTF; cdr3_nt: TGTGCCAGCTCACAAGAAAACGTCCAGTTGACTGGGGCCAACGTCCTGACTTTC
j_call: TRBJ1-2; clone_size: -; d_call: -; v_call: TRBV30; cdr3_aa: CAWSVTPDSIDGYTF; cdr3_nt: TGTGCCTGGAGTGTAACCCCGGACAGCATCGATGGCTACACCTTC
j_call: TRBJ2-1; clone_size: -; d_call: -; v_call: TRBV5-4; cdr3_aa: CASSLDRTVSYNEQFF; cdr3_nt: TGTGCCAGCAGCTTGGACAGAACTGTTTCCTACAATGAGCAGTTCTTC
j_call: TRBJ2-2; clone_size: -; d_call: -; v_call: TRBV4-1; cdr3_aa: CASSQDTSSGTGELFF; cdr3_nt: TGCGCCAGCAGCCAAGATACTAGCTCGGGCACCGGGGAGCTGTTTTTT
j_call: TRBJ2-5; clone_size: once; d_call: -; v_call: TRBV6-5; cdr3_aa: CASSYAGASQETQYF; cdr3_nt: TGTGCCAGCAGTTACGCGGGGGCCTCACAAGAGACCCAGTACTTC
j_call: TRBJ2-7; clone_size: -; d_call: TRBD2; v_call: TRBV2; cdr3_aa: CASSEVTGTSGGSYEQYF; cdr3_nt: TGTGCCAGCAGTGAAGTCACCGGGACTAGCGGGGGTTCCTACGAGCAGTACTTC
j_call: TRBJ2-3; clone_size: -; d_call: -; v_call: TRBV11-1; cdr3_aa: CASSSQLSHQGDTQYF; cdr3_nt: TGTGCCAGCAGCTCCCAACTAAGCCATCAGGGGGATACGCAGTATTTT
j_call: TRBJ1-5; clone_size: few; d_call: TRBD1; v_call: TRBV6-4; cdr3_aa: CASADREGNQPQHF; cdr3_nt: TGTGCCAGCGCCGACAGGGAGGGCAATCAGCCCCAGCATTTT
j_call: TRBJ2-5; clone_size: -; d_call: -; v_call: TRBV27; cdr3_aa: CASSPWTEETQYF; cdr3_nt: TGTGCCAGCAGTCCATGGACTGAAGAGACCCAGTACTTC
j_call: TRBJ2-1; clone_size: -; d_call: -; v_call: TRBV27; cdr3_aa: CASSTGPSSYNEQFF; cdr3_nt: TGTGCCAGCAGTACAGGGCCGAGCTCCTACAATGAGCAGTTCTTC
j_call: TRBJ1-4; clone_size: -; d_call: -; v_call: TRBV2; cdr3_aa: CASSEISGRTNEKLFF; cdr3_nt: TGTGCCAGCAGTGAAATTTCGGGGAGGACTAATGAAAAACTGTTTTTT
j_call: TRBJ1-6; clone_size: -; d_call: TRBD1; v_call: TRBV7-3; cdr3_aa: CASSQGQGRGNSPLHF; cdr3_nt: TGTGCCAGCAGCCAAGGACAGGGACGGGGGAATTCACCCCTCCACTTT
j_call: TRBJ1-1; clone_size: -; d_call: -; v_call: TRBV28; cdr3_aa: CASRGHTEAFF; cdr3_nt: TGTGCCAGCCGCGGGCACACTGAAGCTTTCTTT
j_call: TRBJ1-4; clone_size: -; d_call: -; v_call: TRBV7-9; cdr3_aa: CASSLGTGLEWSEKLFF; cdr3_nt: TGTGCCAGCAGCTTAGGGACGGGGTTGGAGTGGAGTGAAAAACTGTTTTTT
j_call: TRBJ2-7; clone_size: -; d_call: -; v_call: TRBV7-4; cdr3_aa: CASSLKAGWNEQYF; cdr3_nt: TGTGCCAGCAGCTTAAAGGCGGGGTGGAACGAGCAGTACTTC
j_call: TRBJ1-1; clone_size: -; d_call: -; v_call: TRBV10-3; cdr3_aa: CAISESDSKNTEAFF; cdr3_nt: TGTGCCATCAGTGAGTCGGACAGCAAGAACACTGAAGCTTTCTTT
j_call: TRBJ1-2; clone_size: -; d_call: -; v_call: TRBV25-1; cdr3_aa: CASSNQNRVGGYTF; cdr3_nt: TGTGCCAGCAGTAACCAGAACAGGGTCGGCGGCTACACCTTC
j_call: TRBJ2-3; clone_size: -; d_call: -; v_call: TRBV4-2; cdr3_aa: CASSQEGLGAGADTQYF; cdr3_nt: TGTGCCAGCAGCCAAGAAGGACTGGGGGCGGGGGCGGATACGCAGTATTTT
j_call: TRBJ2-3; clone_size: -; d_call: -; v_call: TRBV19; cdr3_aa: CASNPGTFKDTQYF; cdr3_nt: TGTGCCAGTAATCCCGGGACATTCAAAGATACGCAGTATTTT
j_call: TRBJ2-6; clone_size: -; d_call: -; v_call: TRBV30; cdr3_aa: CAWSLRGGGANVLTF; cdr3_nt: TGTGCCTGGAGTCTCCGGGGTGGAGGGGCCAACGTCCTGACTTTC
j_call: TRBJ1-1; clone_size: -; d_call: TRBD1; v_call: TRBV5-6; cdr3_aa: CASSLGQQILNTEAFF; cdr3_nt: TGTGCCAGCAGCCTGGGACAGCAGATACTAAACACTGAAGCTTTCTTT
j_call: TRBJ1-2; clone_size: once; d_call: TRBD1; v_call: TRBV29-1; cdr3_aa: CSVGTGRNGYTF; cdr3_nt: TGCAGCGTTGGGACAGGACGGAATGGCTACACCTTC
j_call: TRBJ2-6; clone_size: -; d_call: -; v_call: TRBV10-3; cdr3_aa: CAISGTLLASGANVLTF; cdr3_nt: TGTGCCATCAGTGGGACGCTACTAGCCTCTGGGGCCAACGTCCTGACTTTC
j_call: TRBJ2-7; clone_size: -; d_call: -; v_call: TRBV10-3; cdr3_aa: CAISVAPPYEQYF; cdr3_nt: TGTGCCATCAGTGTAGCTCCCCCCTACGAGCAGTACTTC
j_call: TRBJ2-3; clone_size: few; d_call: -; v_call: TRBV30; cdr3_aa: CAWSQGFSGTDTQYF; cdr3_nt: TGTGCCTGGAGTCAGGGTTTTTCAGGAACAGATACGCAGTATTTT
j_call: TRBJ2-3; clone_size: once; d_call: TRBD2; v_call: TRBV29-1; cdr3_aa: CSVVGGADTQYF; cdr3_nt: TGCAGCGTTGTTGGGGGGGCAGATACGCAGTATTTT
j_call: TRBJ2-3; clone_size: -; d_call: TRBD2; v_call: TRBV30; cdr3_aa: CAWSVSRLALPYTQYF; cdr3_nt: TGTGCCTGGAGTGTTTCTCGACTAGCCCTCCCTTATACGCAGTATTTT
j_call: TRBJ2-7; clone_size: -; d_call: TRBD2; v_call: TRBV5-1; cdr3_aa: CASSLWASGWSYEQYF; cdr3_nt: TGCGCCAGCAGCTTGTGGGCTAGCGGGTGGTCCTACGAGCAGTACTTC